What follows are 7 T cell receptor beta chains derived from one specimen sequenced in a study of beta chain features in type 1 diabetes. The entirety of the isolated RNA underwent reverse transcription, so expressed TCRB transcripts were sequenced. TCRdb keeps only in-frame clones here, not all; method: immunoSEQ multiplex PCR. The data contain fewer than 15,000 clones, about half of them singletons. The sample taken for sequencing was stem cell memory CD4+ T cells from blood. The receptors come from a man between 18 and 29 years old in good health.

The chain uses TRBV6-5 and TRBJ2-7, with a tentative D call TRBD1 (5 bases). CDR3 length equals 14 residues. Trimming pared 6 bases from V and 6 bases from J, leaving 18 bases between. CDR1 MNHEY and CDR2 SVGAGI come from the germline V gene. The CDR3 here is CASSQHEQGSEQYF. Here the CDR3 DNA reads TGTGCCAGCAGCCAGCACGAGCAGGGAAGCGAGCAGTACTTC.

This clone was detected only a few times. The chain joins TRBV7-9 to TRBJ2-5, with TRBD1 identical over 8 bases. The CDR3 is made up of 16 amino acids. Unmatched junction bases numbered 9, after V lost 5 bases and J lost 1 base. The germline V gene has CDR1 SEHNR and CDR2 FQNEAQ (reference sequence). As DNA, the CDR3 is TGTGCCAGCAGCCGGCCGGGGACAGGCCGCCAAGAGACCCAGTACTTC. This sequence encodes CASSRPGTGRQETQYF.

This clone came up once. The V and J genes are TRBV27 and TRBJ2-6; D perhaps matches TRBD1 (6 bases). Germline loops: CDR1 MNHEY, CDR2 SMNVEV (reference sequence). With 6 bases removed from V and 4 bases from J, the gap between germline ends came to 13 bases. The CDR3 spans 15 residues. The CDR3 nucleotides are TGTGCCAGCAGCCTTAACAGGGCCGGGGCCAACGTCCTGACTTTC. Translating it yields CASSLNRAGANVLTF.

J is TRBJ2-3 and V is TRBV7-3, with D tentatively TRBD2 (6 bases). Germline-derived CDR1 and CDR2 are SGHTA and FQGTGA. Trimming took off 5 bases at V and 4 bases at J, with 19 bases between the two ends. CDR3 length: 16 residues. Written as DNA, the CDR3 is TGTGCCAGCAGCCCCAGAGCGGGTACCGCACCAGATACGCAGTATTTT. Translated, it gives CASSPRAGTAPDTQYF.

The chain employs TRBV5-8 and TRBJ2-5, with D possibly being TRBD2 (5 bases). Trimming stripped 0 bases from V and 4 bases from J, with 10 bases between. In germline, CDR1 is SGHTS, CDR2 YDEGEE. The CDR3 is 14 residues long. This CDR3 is CASSLDGERETQYF. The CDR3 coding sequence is TGTGCCAGCAGCTTGGACGGGGAAAGAGAGACCCAGTACTTC.

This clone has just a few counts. CDR3 DNA: TGTGCCAGCAGCCTAAACAGGGACTCTGGGGCCAACGTCCTGACTTTC. It specifies CASSLNRDSGANVLTF. The V call is TRBV5-4, the J call TRBJ2-6, with a weak D call TRBD1 (6 bases). Germline V CDR1 and CDR2: SGHNT, YYREEE (reference sequence). The V gene lost 4 bases and the J gene lost 0 bases, with 11 bases spanning the gap. This CDR3 is built from 16 residues.

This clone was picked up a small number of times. In nucleotides, the CDR3 is TGTGCCAGCAGTGCTAGCGGGGGGGGTTACAATGAGCAGTTCTTC. This gives the protein CASSASGGGYNEQFF. This chain joins TRBV6-1 and TRBJ2-1; 12 bases line up with TRBD2. V shed 4 bases and J 4 bases; nucleotides not matched to a gene: 2. This CDR3 has 15 residues. The germline V gene has CDR1 MNHNS and CDR2 SASEGT.